Presented here are 24 T cell receptor beta chains from one specimen sequenced in a study of T cell clones after liver transplantation. TCRdb keeps only in-frame clones here, not all; method: immunoSEQ multiplex PCR. The sample consists of roughly 57,000 clones, around 75% of them appearing once. The sample here was CD4+ T cells from blood, taken before liver transplant. The receptors here all came from a human donor who received a liver transplant.

This clone was recorded at least ten times. The chain recombines TRBV28 with TRBJ2-3; weak D call: TRBD1 (5 bases). In germline, CDR1 is MDHEN, CDR2 SYDVKM. V was pared by 5 bases and J by 2 bases, with 11 bases between. CDR3 size: 14 residues. The DNA of the CDR3 is TGTGCCAGCAGTCCGACAGACCCCACAGATACGCAGTATTTT. Amino acid sequence: CASSPTDPTDTQYF.

The V and J genes are TRBV7-2 and TRBJ2-3; the match to TRBD2 covers 13 bases. The V gene end was trimmed by 4 bases and the J gene end by 4 bases; junction bases not matched to a gene: 5. This CDR3 is 16 amino acids long. Germline V CDR1 and CDR2: SGHTA, FQGNSA. DNA for the CDR3: TGTGCCAGCAGCTCAAAACTAGCGGGGGGGTCAGATACGCAGTATTTT. Its translation: CASSSKLAGGSDTQYF.

The gene calls are TRBV11-2 and TRBJ1-1; D remains unclear. Germline assignment: CDR1 SGHAT and CDR2 FQNNGV. This CDR3 is built from 12 residues. The ends were cut back, 8 bases at V and 3 bases at J, with 10 bases in the middle. CDR3 in amino acids: CASGRGYTEAFF. CDR3 DNA sequence: TGTGCCAGCGGGAGAGGGTACACTGAAGCTTTCTTT.

The chain joins TRBV4-1 to TRBJ2-7; maybe TRBD2 (5 bases). Trimming removed 1 base at V and 3 bases at J, with 19 bases between. This CDR3 is built from 17 residues. Germline lookup yields CDR1 MGHRA and CDR2 YSYEKL. CDR3 in amino acids: CASSQGRDYSGSYEQYF. The CDR3 coding sequence is TGCGCCAGCAGCCAAGGTAGGGATTATTCTGGGAGCTACGAGCAGTACTTC.

The V call is TRBV28, the J call TRBJ2-3, with D uncertain. Trimming removed 3 bases from V and 7 bases from J, with 11 bases in between. The CDR3 consists of 13 residues. Germline CDR1 reads MDHEN; CDR2 reads SYDVKM. In DNA form, the CDR3 reads TGTGCCAGCAGTTTTAAAGAGTGGTATACGCAGTATTTT. It is translated as CASSFKEWYTQYF.

The CDR3 spells CASSPETGGTGELFF. CDR3 in DNA: TGTGCCAGCAGCCCTGAAACGGGGGGGACCGGGGAGCTGTTTTTT. The chain joins TRBV7-2 to TRBJ2-2; TRBD2 aligns across 8 bases. CDR1 and CDR2 (germline): SGHTA, FQGNSA. V dropped 5 bases and J dropped 5; count of bases not matched to a gene: 7. The CDR3 is made up of 15 amino acids.

V is TRBV7-6 and J is TRBJ1-6, with 8 bases identical to TRBD1. The CDR3 consists of 15 residues. From germline, CDR1 is SGHVS and CDR2 FNYEAQ. V gave up 5 bases and J gave up 10 bases; unmatched junction bases: 10. The CDR3: CASSPQGGLESPLHF. CDR3 nucleotides: TGTGCCAGCAGCCCACAGGGGGGTCTAGAATCACCCCTCCACTTT. Full variable domain (outside the CDR3, taken from reference TRBV7-6 and TRBJ1-6): GAGVSQSPRYKVTKRGQDVALRCDPISGHVSLYWYRQALGQGPEFLTYFNYEAQQDKSGLPNDRFSAERPEGSISTLTIQRTEQRDSAMYRCASSPQGGLESPLHFGNGTRLTVT.

The chain joins TRBV19 to TRBJ1-5; weak D call: TRBD1 (6 bases). CDR3 length: 15 residues. V lost 4 bases and J 5 bases, leaving 15 bases between the germline ends. Germline CDR1 is LNHDA and CDR2 is SQIVND (reference sequence). The DNA of the CDR3 is TGTGCCAGTAGTACACTACAGGGAAGCCATCAGCCCCAGCATTTT. It translates to CASSTLQGSHQPQHF.

Here the CDR3 DNA reads TGTGCCAGCAGCGTATCTAGCTCTGGAAACACCATATATTTT. This sequence encodes CASSVSSSGNTIYF. V is TRBV9 and J is TRBJ1-3; D remains ambiguous. The germline V and J ends were trimmed by 1 base and 0 bases, with 5 bases remaining between them. The CDR3 runs 14 residues. Germline lookup yields CDR1 SGDLS and CDR2 YYNGEE.

The J gene is TRBJ2-1, the V gene TRBV11-2; D is perhaps TRBD2 (7 bases). CDR3 size: 17 residues. Germline V gene sequence: CDR1 SGHAT, CDR2 FQNNGV. The V and J ends lost 0 bases and 3 bases respectively, with 15 bases between them. The CDR3 DNA reads as TGTGCCAGCAGCTTAGATTACGCGGGGGCCCGCTACAATGAGCAGTTCTTC. Translated: CASSLDYAGARYNEQFF. The whole variable domain, filled in from reference TRBV11-2 and TRBJ2-1, reads EAGVAQSPRYKIIEKRQSVAFWCNPISGHATLYWYQQILGQGPKLLIQFQNNGVVDDSQLPKDRFSAERLKGVDSTLKIQPAKLEDSAVYLCASSLDYAGARYNEQFFGPGTRLTVL.

The chain combines TRBV4-1 with TRBJ1-1; TRBD1 might be the D (6 bases). Germline CDR1 reads MGHRA; CDR2 reads YSYEKL. Trimming removed 7 bases at V and 1 base at J, with 13 bases between. This CDR3 contains 14 residues. For the CDR3, the DNA is TGCGCCAGCACTGGACTGACAGGGAACACTGAAGCTTTCTTT. Protein: CASTGLTGNTEAFF.

The chain employs TRBV6-1 and TRBJ2-1; no reliable D call. The CDR3 consists of 13 residues. Germline CDR1 reads MNHNS; CDR2 reads SASEGT. V shed 3 bases and J shed 7 bases, with 10 bases lying between them. CDR3 loop: CASSDPMRNEQFF. CDR3 DNA sequence: TGTGCCAGCAGTGATCCCATGAGAAATGAGCAGTTCTTC.

The chain links TRBV7-2 to TRBJ1-5, with D perhaps TRBD1 (5 bases). Trimming removed 1 base from V and 0 bases from J, with 13 bases in between. This CDR3 comprises 17 residues. Germline CDR1 SGHTA, CDR2 FQGNSA. The CDR3 loop is CASSLVAGRGSNQPQHF. The CDR3 region has the DNA TGTGCCAGCAGCTTAGTGGCAGGGCGGGGTAGCAATCAGCCCCAGCATTTT.

This clone occurred many times. The V gene is TRBV16, the J gene TRBJ2-7, with 7 bases fitting TRBD1. Germline lookup yields CDR1 KGHSY and CDR2 FQNENV. The V and J ends lost 0 bases and 5 bases, in that order; junction bases with no gene match: 1. The CDR3 sequence is 13 residues long. CDR3 protein: CASSQSTGNEQYF. The CDR3 DNA is TGTGCCAGCAGCCAATCGACAGGGAACGAGCAGTACTTC.

J is TRBJ2-3 and V is TRBV15; TRBD2 agrees at 8 bases. CDR3 length: 16 residues. V dropped 0 bases and J dropped 1; count of bases not matched to a gene: 3. The germline V gene encodes CDR1 LNHNV and CDR2 YYDKDF (reference sequence). CDR3 in amino acids: CATSRDSGDGTDTQYF. In DNA, the CDR3 is TGTGCCACCAGCAGAGATAGCGGGGATGGCACAGATACGCAGTATTTT.

The J gene is TRBJ1-2, the V gene TRBV7-2, with a possible D match to TRBD1 (5 bases). The germline V gene has CDR1 SGHTA and CDR2 FQGNSA. The CDR3 is made up of 14 amino acids. V was trimmed by 1 base and J by 4 bases, leaving 10 bases between them. CDR3 DNA sequence: TGTGCCAGCAGCTTAGGGGGGACTCGCTATGGCTACACCTTC. The encoded protein is CASSLGGTRYGYTF.

The chain employs TRBV7-9 and TRBJ2-7, with a possible D match to TRBD2 (6 bases). The length of the CDR3 is 14 residues. Germline assignment: CDR1 SEHNR and CDR2 FQNEAQ (reference sequence). The ends were cut back, 2 bases at V and 2 bases at J, with 10 bases in the middle. This CDR3 is CASSLSGATYEQYF. In DNA, the CDR3 is TGTGCCAGCAGCTTATCGGGAGCCACCTACGAGCAGTACTTC.

V gene TRBV27 combines with J gene TRBJ2-7; a weak D match, TRBD1 (6 bases). Germline lookup yields CDR1 MNHEY and CDR2 SMNVEV (reference sequence). This CDR3 region has 14 residues. Trimming cost V 1 base and J 5 bases, with 12 bases left between them. CDR3 DNA: TGTGCCAGCAGTTTATTCTCCAGGGGAGACGAGCAGTACTTC. This sequence encodes CASSLFSRGDEQYF.

This chain uses TRBV19 with TRBJ2-5; no clear D gene. Trimming took off 3 bases at V and 1 base at J, with 6 bases between the two ends. The germline V gene has CDR1 LNHDA and CDR2 SQIVND (reference sequence). The CDR3 spans 13 residues. CDR3 in amino acids: CASSMRRQETQYF. In DNA form, the CDR3 reads TGTGCCAGTAGTATGAGGCGCCAAGAGACCCAGTACTTC. Filled out from reference TRBV19 and TRBJ2-5, the complete variable domain reads DGGITQSPKYLFRKEGQNVTLSCEQNLNHDAMYWYRQDPGQGLRLIYYSQIVNDFQKGDIAEGYSVSREKKESFPLTVTSAQKNPTAFYLCASSMRRQETQYFGPGTRLLVL.

The J gene is TRBJ2-7, the V gene TRBV6-6, with D possibly being TRBD2 (6 bases). The CDR3 length is 15 residues. Germline V gene lookup returns CDR1 MNHNY and CDR2 SVGAGI (reference sequence). V lost 0 bases to trimming and J lost 4 bases, with 13 bases between them. DNA for the CDR3: TGTGCCAGCAGTTACTCGAATAGCGGAAGGTACGAGCAGTACTTC. Its protein is CASSYSNSGRYEQYF.

In this sample, this clone turned up a few times. This chain connects TRBV7-2 to TRBJ1-2; TRBD1 agrees at 7 bases. J was trimmed by 8 bases and V by 5 bases; bases with no gene match: 17. This CDR3 contains 16 residues. In germline, CDR1 is SGHTA, CDR2 FQGNSA. DNA of the CDR3: TGTGCCAGCAGCCCCCGGACTGGGGACAGTCATCAAGGCTACACCTTC. Its protein is CASSPRTGDSHQGYTF.

The chain employs TRBV27 and TRBJ1-6; 7 bases line up with TRBD1. The CDR3 is made up of 14 amino acids. The V and J ends lost 1 base and 10 bases, in that order; junction bases with no gene match: 4. From germline, CDR1 is MNHEY and CDR2 SMNVEV (reference sequence). The CDR3, as DNA: TGTGCCAGCAGTTTATTAGGGGGCGGATCACCCCTCCACTTT. Its protein product is CASSLLGGGSPLHF.

This rearrangement joins TRBV5-6 to TRBJ1-5; 8 nucleotides align to TRBD1. This CDR3 contains 17 residues. V dropped 1 base and J dropped 4; count of bases not matched to a gene: 10. Germline CDR1 and CDR2: SGHDT and YYEEEE. CDR3 sequence reads: CASSLRRTGYENQPQHF. In DNA, the CDR3 is TGTGCCAGCAGCTTGAGACGGACAGGGTATGAAAATCAGCCCCAGCATTTT.

CDR3 loop: CASRIGGRCQPQHF. DNA of the CDR3: TGTGCCAGCAGAATAGGGGGTCGCTGTCAGCCCCAGCATTTT. This chain links TRBV9 with TRBJ1-5, with D possibly TRBD1 on 6 matching bases. The length of the CDR3 is 14 residues. Germline V gives CDR1 SGDLS, CDR2 YYNGEE. Trimming left V 5 bases short and J 6 bases short, with 15 bases between.